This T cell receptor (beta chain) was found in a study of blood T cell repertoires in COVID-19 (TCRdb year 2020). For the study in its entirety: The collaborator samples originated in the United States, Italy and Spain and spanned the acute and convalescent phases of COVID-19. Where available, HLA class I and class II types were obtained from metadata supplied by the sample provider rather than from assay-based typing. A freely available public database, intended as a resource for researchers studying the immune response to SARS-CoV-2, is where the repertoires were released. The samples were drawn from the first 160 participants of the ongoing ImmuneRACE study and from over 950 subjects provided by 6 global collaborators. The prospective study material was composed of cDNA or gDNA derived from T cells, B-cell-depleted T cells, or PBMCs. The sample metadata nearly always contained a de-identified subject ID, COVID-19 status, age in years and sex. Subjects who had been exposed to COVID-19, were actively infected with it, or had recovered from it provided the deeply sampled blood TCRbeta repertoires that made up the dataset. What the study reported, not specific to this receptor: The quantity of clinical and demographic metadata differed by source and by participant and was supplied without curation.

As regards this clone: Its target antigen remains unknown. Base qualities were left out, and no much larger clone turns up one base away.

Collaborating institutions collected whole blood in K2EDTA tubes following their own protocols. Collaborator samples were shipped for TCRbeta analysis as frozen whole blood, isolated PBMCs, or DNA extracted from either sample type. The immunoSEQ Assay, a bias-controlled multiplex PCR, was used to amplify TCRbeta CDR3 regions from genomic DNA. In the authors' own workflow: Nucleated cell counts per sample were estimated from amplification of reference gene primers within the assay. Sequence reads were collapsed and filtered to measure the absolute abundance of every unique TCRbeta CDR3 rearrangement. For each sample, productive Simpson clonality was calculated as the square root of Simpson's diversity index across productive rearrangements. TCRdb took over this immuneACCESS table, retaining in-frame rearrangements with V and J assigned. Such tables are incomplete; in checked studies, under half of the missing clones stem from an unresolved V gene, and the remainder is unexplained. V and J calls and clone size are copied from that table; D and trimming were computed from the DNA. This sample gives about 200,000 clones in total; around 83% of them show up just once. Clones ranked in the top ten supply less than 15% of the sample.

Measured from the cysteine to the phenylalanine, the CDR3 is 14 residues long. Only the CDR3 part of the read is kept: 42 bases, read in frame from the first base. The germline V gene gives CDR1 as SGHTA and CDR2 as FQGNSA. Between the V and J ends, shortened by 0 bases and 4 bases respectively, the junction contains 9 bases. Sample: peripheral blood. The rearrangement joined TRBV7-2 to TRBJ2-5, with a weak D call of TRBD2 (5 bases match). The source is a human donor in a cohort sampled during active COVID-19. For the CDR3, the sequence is CASSLAGSGETQYF. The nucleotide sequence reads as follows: TGTGCCAGCAGCTTAGCAGGGAGTGGAGAGACCCAGTACTTC.